The rows below give T cell receptor beta chains drawn from one sample of a study of control samples from healthy donors and cancer patients. Profiling relied on immunoSEQ multiplex PCR, and the TCRdb table lists in-frame clones only, not all of them. The sample consists of fewer than 15,000 clones, roughly three quarters of them appearing once. Sequences were obtained from formalin-fixed, paraffin-embedded tissue. The receptors here all came from a male donor with melanoma. Each CDR3 is given with its conserved first and last residue. The D gene is left open where the match is weak. Size is stated for part of the rows, as once, few or many counts, or as a class when the clone is expanded.

NA	TRBV5-4	13	TRBJ2-3	NA	CASSRQTVPTQYF	TGTGCCAGCAGCAGACAGACAGTCCCTACGCAGTATTTT
NA	TRBV5-4	14	TRBJ2-2	NA	CASSLALQTGELFF	TGTGCCAGCAGCTTGGCCCTGCAAACCGGGGAGCTGTTTTTT
medium-sized	TRBV3-1/TRBV3-2	15	TRBJ1-1	NA	CASRDTSTVGTEAFF	TGTGCCAGCAGGGATACTTCTACGGTAGGGACTGAAGCTTTCTTT
NA	TRBV5-1	15	TRBJ1-1	TRBD1	CASSEGAVKITEAFF	TGCGCCAGCAGCGAGGGGGCAGTGAAGATCACTGAAGCTTTCTTT
once	TRBV11-3	15	TRBJ2-6	TRBD1	CASSPGQSGANVLTF	TGTGCCAGCAGCCCGGGACAGTCTGGGGCCAACGTCCTGACTTTC
NA	TRBV4-3	16	TRBJ1-3	TRBD1	CASSQARTGSGNTIYF	TGCGCCAGCAGCCAAGCTAGGACAGGGTCTGGAAACACCATATATTTT
NA	TRBV7-6	16	TRBJ2-3	TRBD2	CASSLATSGGADTQYF	TGTGCCAGCAGCTTAGCGACTAGCGGGGGGGCGGATACGCAGTATTTT
NA	TRBV6-2/TRBV6-3	11	TRBJ1-2	NA	CASSPDRGYTF	TGTGCCAGCAGTCCGGACAGAGGCTACACCTTC
NA	TRBV11-1	13	TRBJ1-2	NA	CASSLRTDSGYTF	TGTGCCAGCAGCTTACGGACTGACTCGGGCTACACCTTC
NA	TRBV4-2	14	TRBJ2-3	NA	CASSQGTRTDTQYF	TGTGCCAGCAGCCAAGGAACCCGCACAGATACGCAGTATTTT
NA	TRBV18	13	TRBJ1-5	TRBD1	CASSGTGDQPQHF	TGTGCCAGCTCAGGGACAGGGGATCAGCCCCAGCATTTT
NA	TRBV7-2	15	TRBJ1-3	TRBD1	CASSSNRGRGNTIYF	TGTGCCAGCAGCTCTAACAGGGGGCGAGGAAACACCATATATTTT
NA	TRBV29-1	16	TRBJ1-4	NA	CSVEGVSGASNEKLFF	TGCAGCGTTGAAGGAGTATCGGGGGCCTCTAATGAAAAACTGTTTTTT
few	TRBV18	16	TRBJ1-5	NA	CASSREVTGLNQPQHF	TGTGCCAGCTCACGGGAGGTGACAGGACTCAATCAGCCCCAGCATTTT
few	TRBV5-8	13	TRBJ1-1	NA	CASSSTRAAAAFF	TGTGCCAGCAGCTCTACTAGGGCCGCGGCGGCTTTCTTT
NA	TRBV7-2	16	TRBJ2-1	TRBD2	CASRFTSGGASDEQFF	TGTGCCAGCCGTTTCACTAGCGGGGGGGCTTCCGATGAGCAGTTCTTC
few	TRBV11-3	15	TRBJ2-3	TRBD1	CASSLTGSSTDTQYF	TGTGCCAGCAGCCTGACAGGGTCTAGCACAGATACGCAGTATTTT
NA	TRBV4-3	15	TRBJ1-2	NA	CASSQVGRANYGYTF	TGCGCCAGCAGCCAAGTTGGCAGGGCTAACTATGGCTACACCTTC